This TCR beta chain comes out of a study of vaccination effects on CD4 cells after COVID-19 (dated by TCRdb to the early 2020s). Some background on the complete study: Each participant received two doses of an mRNA SARS-CoV-2 vaccine, either BNT162b2 or mRNA-1273. SARS-CoV-2 spike-specific CD4+ TCR repertoires from before and after mRNA vaccination were compared in COVID-19 convalescent patients and in infection-naive vaccine recipients. A total of 10 COVID-19 convalescent patients and a few SARS-CoV-2-naive healthy vaccine recipients were included in the full study. In the study, cultures from other donors were sequenced using the Oncomine TCR Beta short-read assay on an Illumina iSeq 100.

Preparation of the library involved the immunoSEQ multiplex PCR assay. TCR beta CDR3 sequencing was performed on DNA from the cultured, isolated CD4+ T cells. As for the authors' bioinformatics: Non-productive TCR sequences were removed, reads were trimmed to the CDR3 region, and CDR3s of at least 7 amino acids were retained. The MANAFEST web app was used to pick out antigen-specific clonotypes by comparing their expansion in peptide wells with that in reference cultures. Positive clones required FDR<0.05 expansion versus reference and all other wells, odds ratio above 5, and frequency above 0.1% in two replicate wells. Cross-reactive clonotypes were defined as significantly expanded in SARS-CoV-2 spike wells and in at least one common cold coronavirus spike condition. Using the stringdist R package, CDR3 similarity was measured by Levenshtein distance, and unrooted trees were constructed with ape in R 3.6.1. Drawn from immuneACCESS, this table holds only the in-frame rearrangements with V and J called that TCRdb kept. Clones are partly lost; checked studies trace under half to an unresolved V gene and leave the rest unexplained. V and J calls and clone size are given by that table; D and trimming were obtained from the DNA. Here the sample has roughly 23,000 clones; 60% to 80% occur a single time. 9.5% to 13% of the sample is in the top ten clones.

Comments on this clone: It has no known antigen specificity. No quality values exist for individual bases; no much larger clone is one base distant.

Study-level results and caveats: Both infection-induced and vaccine-induced clones contracted markedly at late post-vaccination timepoints, which is consistent with waning T cell responses. The study was limited by a small number of convalescent patients and lacked early post-infection timepoints. Among healthy vaccine recipients, nearly all vaccine-induced clones were SARS-CoV-2 mono-reactive, and only 1 of 255 was cross-reactive with common cold coronaviruses.

In the ViraFEST assay, PBMC were stimulated with viral peptide pools, and antigen-specific CD4+ T cell clonotypes were then identified by expansion using TCR sequencing. After 10 days of culture, CD4+ T cells were isolated with the EasySep CD4+ T cell isolation kit. None of the healthy vaccine recipients had a prior SARS-CoV-2 infection, which was confirmed by nucleocapsid antibody tests that came back negative both before and after vaccination. Roughly 2 million PBMC per well were cultured in IMDM with about 4.5% human AB serum, 8.5 to 10 IU/ml IL-2 and gentamicin, plus 10 ug/ml peptides. On days 3 and 7, half of the culture medium was replaced with fresh IL-2-containing medium. Unless noted otherwise, every peptide stimulation condition was grown in triplicate wells. Using Ficoll-Paque Plus gradient centrifugation, PBMC were separated from whole blood and then either used fresh or cryopreserved at -140C. The spike proteins of SARS-CoV-2 and of the common cold coronaviruses HCoV-NL63, HCoV-OC43 and HCoV-229E were spanned by overlapping peptide pools. The QIAamp micro DNA kit was used to extract genomic DNA from the cultured CD4+ T cells.

The CDR3 holds 18 amino acids from the cysteine to the phenylalanine. The only DNA kept is the CDR3, 54 bases in frame from the first base. Cut back by 6 bases and 0 bases, the V and J ends lie 23 bases apart. In the germline V gene (reference sequence), CDR1 corresponds to LNHDA and CDR2 to SQIVND. The material sequenced was CD4+ T cells from PBMCs cultured with HCoV-NL63 spike peptides, taken before COVID-19 vaccination. Reading the label with the study, this specimen's cell subset or site is: HCoV-NL63 spike overlapping peptide pool stimulation. This receptor was obtained from a human donor who received a COVID-19 vaccine. Here the chain combines TRBV19 and TRBJ1-2; the D gene is perhaps TRBD1, from 6 matching bases. The CDR3 sequence is CASSGSGGVWSANYGYTF. The DNA sequence is as follows: TGTGCCAGTAGCGGATCTGGGGGCGTATGGTCAGCTAACTATGGCTACACCTTC.